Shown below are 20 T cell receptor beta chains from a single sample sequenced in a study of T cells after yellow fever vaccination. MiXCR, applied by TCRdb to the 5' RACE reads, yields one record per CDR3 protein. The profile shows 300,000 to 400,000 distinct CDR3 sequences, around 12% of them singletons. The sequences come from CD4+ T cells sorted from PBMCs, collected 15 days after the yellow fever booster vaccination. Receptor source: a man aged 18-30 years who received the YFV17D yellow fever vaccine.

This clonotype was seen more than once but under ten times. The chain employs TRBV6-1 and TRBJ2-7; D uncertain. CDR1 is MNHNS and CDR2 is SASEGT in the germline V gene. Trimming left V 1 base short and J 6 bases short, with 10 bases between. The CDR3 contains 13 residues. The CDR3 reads CASSEDYYTEQYF. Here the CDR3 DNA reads TGTGCCAGCAGTGAAGACTACTACACCGAGCAGTACTTC.

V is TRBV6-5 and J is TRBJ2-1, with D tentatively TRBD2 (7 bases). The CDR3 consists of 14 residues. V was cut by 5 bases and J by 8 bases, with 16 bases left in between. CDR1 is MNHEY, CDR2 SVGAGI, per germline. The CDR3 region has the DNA TGTGCCAGCAGTATCCGGGGGGCGGTCGATGAGCAGTTCTTC. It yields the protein CASSIRGAVDEQFF.

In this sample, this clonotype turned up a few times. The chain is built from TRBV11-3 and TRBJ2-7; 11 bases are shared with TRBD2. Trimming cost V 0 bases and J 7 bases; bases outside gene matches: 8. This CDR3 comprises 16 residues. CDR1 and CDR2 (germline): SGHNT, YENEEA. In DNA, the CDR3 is TGTGCCAGCAGCTTAGAGGTAGCGGGGGGGCCGGAGGAGCAGTACGTC. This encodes CASSLEVAGGPEEQYV.

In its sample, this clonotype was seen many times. CDR3: CASSEGGGTDTQYF. The DNA of the CDR3 is TGCGCCAGCAGTGAAGGAGGGGGCACAGATACGCAGTATTTT. The chain carries TRBV10-1 and TRBJ2-3; a weak D match, TRBD2 (6 bases). Trimming shortened V by 3 bases and J by 1 base, and 8 bases separated the two germline ends. CDR1 WNHNN and CDR2 SYGVQD come from the germline V gene (reference sequence). The CDR3 length is 14 residues.

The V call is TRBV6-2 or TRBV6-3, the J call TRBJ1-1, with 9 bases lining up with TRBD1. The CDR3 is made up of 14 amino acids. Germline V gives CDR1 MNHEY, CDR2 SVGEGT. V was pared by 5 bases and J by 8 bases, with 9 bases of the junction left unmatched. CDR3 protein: CASSRAGTGLEAFF. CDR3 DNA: TGTGCCAGCAGTCGAGCCGGGACAGGGCTGGAAGCTTTCTTT.

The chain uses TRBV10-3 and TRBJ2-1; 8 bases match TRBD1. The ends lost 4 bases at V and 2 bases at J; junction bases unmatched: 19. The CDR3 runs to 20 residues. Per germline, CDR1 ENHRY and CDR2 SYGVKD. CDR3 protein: CAISAAKQGVGSGPYNEQFF. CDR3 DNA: TGTGCCATCAGTGCTGCCAAACAGGGGGTCGGATCGGGCCCCTACAATGAGCAGTTCTTC.

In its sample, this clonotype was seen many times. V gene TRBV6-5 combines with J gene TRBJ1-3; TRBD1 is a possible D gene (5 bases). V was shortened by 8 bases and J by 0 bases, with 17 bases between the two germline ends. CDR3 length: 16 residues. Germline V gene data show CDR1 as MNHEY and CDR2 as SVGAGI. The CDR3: CASAPLPGSSGNTIYF. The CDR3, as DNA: TGTGCCAGCGCCCCCCTCCCAGGGTCCTCTGGAAACACCATATATTTT.

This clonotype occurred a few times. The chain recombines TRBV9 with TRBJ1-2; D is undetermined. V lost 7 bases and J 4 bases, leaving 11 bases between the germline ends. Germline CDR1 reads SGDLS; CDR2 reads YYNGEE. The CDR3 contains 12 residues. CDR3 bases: TGTGCCAGCGCCAGTTCCATCTATGGCTACACCTTC. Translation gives CASASSIYGYTF.

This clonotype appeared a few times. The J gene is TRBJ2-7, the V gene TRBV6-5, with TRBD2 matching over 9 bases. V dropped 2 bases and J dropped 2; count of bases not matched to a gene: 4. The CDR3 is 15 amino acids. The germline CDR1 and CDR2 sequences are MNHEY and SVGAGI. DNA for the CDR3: TGTGCCAGCAGTTACGCCGGCGGGGGGGCCTACGAGCAGTACTTC. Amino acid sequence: CASSYAGGGAYEQYF.

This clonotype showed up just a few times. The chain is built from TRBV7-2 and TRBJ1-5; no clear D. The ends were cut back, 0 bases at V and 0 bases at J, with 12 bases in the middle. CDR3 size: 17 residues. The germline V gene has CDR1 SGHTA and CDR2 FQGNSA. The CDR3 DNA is TGTGCCAGCAGCTTAGCCTTGACTGTGGCTAGCAATCAGCCCCAGCATTTT. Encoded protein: CASSLALTVASNQPQHF.

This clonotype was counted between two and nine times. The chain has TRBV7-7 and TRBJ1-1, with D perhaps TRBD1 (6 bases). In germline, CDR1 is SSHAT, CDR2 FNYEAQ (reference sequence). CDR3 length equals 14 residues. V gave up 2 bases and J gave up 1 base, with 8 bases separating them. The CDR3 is CASSLMDRNTEAFF. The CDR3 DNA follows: TGTGCCAGCAGCTTAATGGACAGGAACACTGAAGCTTTCTTT.

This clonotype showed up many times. CDR3 loop: CASSLILGSPGYTF. CDR3 in DNA: TGTGCCAGCAGCTTGATTTTAGGGTCCCCCGGCTACACCTTC. V gene TRBV7-2 combines with J gene TRBJ1-2, with unresolved D. CDR1 and CDR2 (germline): SGHTA, FQGNSA. V was pared by 3 bases and J by 8 bases, with 16 bases between. CDR3 size: 14 residues.

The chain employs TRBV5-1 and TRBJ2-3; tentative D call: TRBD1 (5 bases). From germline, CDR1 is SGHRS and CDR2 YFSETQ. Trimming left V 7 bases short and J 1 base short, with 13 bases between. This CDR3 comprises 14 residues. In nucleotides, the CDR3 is TGCGCCAGCGGACAAGGGTTGGGCACAGATACGCAGTATTTT. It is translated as CASGQGLGTDTQYF.

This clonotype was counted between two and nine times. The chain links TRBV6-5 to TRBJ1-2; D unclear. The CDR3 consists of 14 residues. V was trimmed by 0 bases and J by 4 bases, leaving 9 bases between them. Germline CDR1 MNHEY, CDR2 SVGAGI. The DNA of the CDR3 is TGTGCCAGCAGTTACTCCCCGGGCCTCTATGGCTACACCTTC. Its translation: CASSYSPGLYGYTF.

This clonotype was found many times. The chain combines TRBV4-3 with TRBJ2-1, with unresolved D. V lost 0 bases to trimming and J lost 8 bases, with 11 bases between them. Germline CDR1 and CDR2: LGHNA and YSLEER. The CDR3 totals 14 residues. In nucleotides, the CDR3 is TGCGCCAGCAGCCAAGACGTAAGTTTCGATGAGCAGTTCTTC. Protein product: CASSQDVSFDEQFF.

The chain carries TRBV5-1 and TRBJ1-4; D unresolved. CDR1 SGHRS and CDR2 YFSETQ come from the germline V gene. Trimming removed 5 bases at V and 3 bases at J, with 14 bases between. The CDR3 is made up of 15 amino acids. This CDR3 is CASSPGVVANEKLFF. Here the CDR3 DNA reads TGCGCCAGCAGTCCCGGGGTGGTGGCTAATGAAAAACTGTTTTTT.

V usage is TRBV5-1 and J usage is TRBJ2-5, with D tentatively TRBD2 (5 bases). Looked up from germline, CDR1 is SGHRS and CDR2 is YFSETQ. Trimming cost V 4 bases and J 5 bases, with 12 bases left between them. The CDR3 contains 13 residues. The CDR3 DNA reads TGCGCCAGCAGCGGAACTAGGAGGGAGACCCAGTACTTC. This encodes CASSGTRRETQYF.

The CDR3 coding sequence is TGTGCCAGCAGTGAATCCCCCCCGTGGCGGGGGGGCTTCGGAAACGAGCAGTACTTC. It encodes CASSESPPWRGGFGNEQYF. The chain joins TRBV25-1 to TRBJ2-7; 9 bases align to TRBD2. The CDR3 sequence is 19 residues long. CDR1 and CDR2 (germline): MGHDK, SYGVNS. V lost 1 base to trimming and J lost 5 bases; unmatched junction nucleotides: 18.

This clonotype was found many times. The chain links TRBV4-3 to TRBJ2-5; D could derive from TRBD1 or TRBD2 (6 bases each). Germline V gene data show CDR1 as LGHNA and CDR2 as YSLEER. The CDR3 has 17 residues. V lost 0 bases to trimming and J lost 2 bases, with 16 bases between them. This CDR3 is CASSQDGSRGRQETQYF. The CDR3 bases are TGCGCCAGCAGCCAAGATGGATCCCGGGGGCGGCAAGAGACCCAGTACTTC.

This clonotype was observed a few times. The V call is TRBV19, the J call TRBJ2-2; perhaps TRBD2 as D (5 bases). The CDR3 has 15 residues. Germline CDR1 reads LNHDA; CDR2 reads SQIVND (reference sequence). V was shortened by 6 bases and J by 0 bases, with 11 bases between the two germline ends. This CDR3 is CASRPAGTNTGELFF. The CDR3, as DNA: TGTGCCAGTAGGCCCGCGGGCACGAACACCGGGGAGCTGTTTTTT.